Following are 26 T cell receptor beta chains from one sample sequenced in a study of Ad26.COV2.S vaccination and SARS-CoV-2 variants. The sample's treatment: some 20 received Ad26.COV2.S at low or high dose, single or two shots; 5 received placebo; per-sample allocation not given. Sample collection was performed on day 63 after the first vaccine or placebo injection. Here immunoSEQ multiplex PCR was the method, and the copy in TCRdb shows in-frame clones only, minus some. The profile shows 320,000 or so clones, around 90% of them singletons. This specimen consisted of peripheral blood, obtained in a trial of Ad26.COV2.S vaccine versus placebo. These receptors all stem from a person between 18 and 60 years old who received the Ad26.COV2.S COVID-19 vaccine or a placebo.

This clone appeared a single time. The J gene is TRBJ2-1, the V gene TRBV7-9, with D possibly matching TRBD2 (7 bases). V gave up 4 bases and J gave up 3 bases, with 22 bases separating them. Looked up from germline, CDR1 is SEHNR and CDR2 is FQNEAQ (reference sequence). The CDR3 runs 18 residues. CDR3: CASSSLGGANWRYNEQFF. The CDR3 nucleotides read TGTGCCAGCAGCTCCTTGGGGGGGGCTAACTGGCGCTACAATGAGCAGTTCTTC.

The V gene is TRBV11-2, the J gene TRBJ2-5; 7 bases fit TRBD2. Germline V CDR1 and CDR2: SGHAT, FQNNGV. After removal of 4 bases from V and 5 bases from J, the junction contained 16 bases not matched to a gene. The CDR3 is 17 residues long. CDR3 nucleotide sequence: TGTGCCAGCAGCTCGCAGGGAACCGGGAAGCGGGGCGAGACCCAGTACTTC. Translated, it gives CASSSQGTGKRGETQYF.

The rearrangement joins TRBV9 to TRBJ1-1; D unresolved. Germline lookup yields CDR1 SGDLS and CDR2 YYNGEE. CDR3 length: 15 residues. V lost 0 bases and J lost 3, with 12 bases in between. In nucleotides, the CDR3 is TGTGCCAGCAGCGTAGAACGAGGGAGGGACACTGAAGCTTTCTTT. Its translation is CASSVERGRDTEAFF.

The chain joins TRBV7-9 to TRBJ1-2, with 7 nucleotides matching TRBD1. After removal of 8 bases from V and 6 bases from J, the junction contained 12 bases not matched to a gene. This CDR3 is built from 14 residues. Looked up from germline, CDR1 is SEHNR and CDR2 is FQNEAQ (reference sequence). DNA of the CDR3: TGTGCCAGCGATAGACAGGGTAGTCCGCATGGCTACACCTTC. Protein product: CASDRQGSPHGYTF. The variable domain in full, completed from reference TRBV7-9 and TRBJ1-2, reads DTGVSQNPRHKITKRGQNVTFRCDPISEHNRLYWYRQTLGQGPEFLTYFQNEAQLEKSRLLSDRFSAERPKGSFSTLEIQRTEQGDSAMYLCASDRQGSPHGYTFGSGTRLTVV.

The gene calls are TRBV14 and TRBJ1-2; maybe TRBD1 (5 bases). Per the germline V gene, CDR1 is SGHDN and CDR2 is FVKESK. This CDR3 is 14 amino acids long. V was trimmed by 8 bases and J by 5 bases, leaving 18 bases between them. The CDR3 is CASATGGWGYGYTF. CDR3 sequence (DNA): TGTGCCAGCGCTACCGGGGGTTGGGGGTATGGCTACACCTTC. Filled out from reference TRBV14 and TRBJ1-2, the complete variable domain reads EAGVTQFPSHSVIEKGQTVTLRCDPISGHDNLYWYRRVMGKEIKFLLHFVKESKQDESGMPNNRFLAERTGGTYSTLKVQPAELEDSGVYFCASATGGWGYGYTFGSGTRLTVV.

This clone was seen a single time. The chain couples TRBV10-3 to TRBJ1-3; 10 nucleotides match TRBD1. V gave up 11 bases and J gave up 0 bases; unmatched junction bases: 7. This CDR3 contains 15 residues. The germline gives CDR1 ENHRY, CDR2 SYGVKD. In DNA, the CDR3 is TGTGCCGCAGGACAGGGGGTCCTCTCTGGAAACACCATATATTTT. Its translation: CAAGQGVLSGNTIYF.

V usage is TRBV12-3 or TRBV12-4 and J usage is TRBJ2-1; D is ambiguous. V was cut by 5 bases and J by 5 bases, with 4 bases left in between. The CDR3 is 11 residues long. The CDR3 DNA reads as TGTGCCAGCAGTCCGGACAATGAGCAGTTCTTC. Translating it yields CASSPDNEQFF.

This rearrangement joins TRBV6-6 to TRBJ2-7; no clear D. Germline values: CDR1 MNHNY, CDR2 SVGAGI (reference sequence). This CDR3 has 12 amino acids. The V end lost 11 bases, the J end lost 5 bases, and 16 bases lay between the germline ends. The CDR3 bases are TGTGCCTGCGGACCCTACACGGACGAGCAGTACGTC. Its translation: CACGPYTDEQYV.

This clone showed up just once. This chain connects TRBV4-1 to TRBJ1-4; D not resolved. The CDR3 sequence is 17 residues long. V was clipped by 0 bases and J by 0 bases, with 11 bases between them. Germline V CDR1 and CDR2: MGHRA, YSYEKL. The CDR3 DNA follows: TGCGCCAGCAGCCAAGATCTCGTCGGGGCAACTAATGAAAAACTGTTTTTT. This translates into CASSQDLVGATNEKLFF.

V and J are TRBV6-5 and TRBJ1-1; D is ambiguous. Germline lookup yields CDR1 MNHEY and CDR2 SVGAGI. With 6 bases removed from V and 8 bases from J, the gap between germline ends came to 16 bases. The CDR3 consists of 13 residues. CDR3 region: CASSILHTMEAFF. The CDR3 DNA reads as TGTGCCAGCAGCATCCTCCATACGATGGAAGCTTTCTTT.

The chain employs TRBV4-1 and TRBJ2-7; 10 bases align to TRBD1. The V and J ends lost 0 bases and 3 bases, in that order; junction bases with no gene match: 2. CDR1 is MGHRA, CDR2 YSYEKL, per germline. This CDR3 has 15 amino acids. The CDR3 loop reads CASSQETGGFYEQYF. The CDR3 region has the DNA TGCGCCAGCAGCCAAGAGACAGGGGGCTTCTACGAGCAGTACTTC.

The chain carries TRBV5-8 and TRBJ1-1, with D tentatively TRBD1 (5 bases). This CDR3 region has 16 residues. Trimming removed 1 base from V and 1 base from J, with 14 bases in between. Per the germline V gene, CDR1 is SGHTS and CDR2 is YDEGEE. The CDR3 DNA reads TGTGCCAGCAGCTTGTCGGGGGAAGGTGCGAACACTGAAGCTTTCTTT. Residues: CASSLSGEGANTEAFF.

The chain recombines TRBV20-1 with TRBJ1-2, with D unresolved. This CDR3 region has 11 residues. CDR1 DFQATT and CDR2 SNEGSKA come from the germline V gene (reference sequence). V was shortened by 3 bases and J by 4 bases, with 6 bases between the two germline ends. The CDR3 bases are TGCAGTGCTAGGCTTCCCTATGGCTACACCTTC. This translates into CSARLPYGYTF.

This clone was observed once. The J gene is TRBJ2-7, the V gene TRBV3-1 (or the pseudogene TRBV3-2), with D tentatively TRBD2 (6 bases). With 1 base removed from V and 9 bases from J, the gap between germline ends came to 13 bases. Germline assignment: CDR1 LGHDT and CDR2 YNNKEL (reference sequence). CDR3 length: 13 residues. The CDR3 DNA reads as TGTGCCAGCAGCCAAGGTGGAGGGCTAGGGCAGTACGTC. Translated, it gives CASSQGGGLGQYV.

V usage is TRBV5-1 and J usage is TRBJ1-4; possible D gene TRBD1, 5 bases. CDR3 size: 17 residues. Germline lookup yields CDR1 SGHRS and CDR2 YFSETQ. Trimming cost V 7 bases and J 8 bases, with 27 bases left between them. The CDR3 reads CASSPSPTDTGGEKLFF. CDR3 coding DNA: TGCGCCAGCTCCCCGAGCCCGACCGACACTGGGGGGGAAAAACTGTTTTTT. The variable domain in full, with the rest retrieved from reference TRBV5-1 and TRBJ1-4, is KAGVTQTPRYLIKTRGQQVTLSCSPISGHRSVSWYQQTPGQGLQFLFEYFSETQRNKGNFPGRFSGRQFSNSRSEMNVSTLELGDSALYLCASSPSPTDTGGEKLFFGSGTQLSVL.

The chain couples TRBV11-2 to TRBJ2-2; no firm D call. Germline CDR1 is SGHAT and CDR2 is FQNNGV. CDR3 length: 15 residues. V gave up 1 base and J gave up 6 bases, with 12 bases separating them. CDR3 DNA: TGTGCCAGCAGCTTAGTAGGGTTGAATGCCGGGGAGCTGTTTTTT. Its protein product is CASSLVGLNAGELFF.

The chain joins TRBV15 to TRBJ1-2; D uncertain. Germline loops: CDR1 LNHNV, CDR2 YYDKDF (reference sequence). The V end lost 0 bases, the J end lost 10 bases, and 15 bases lay between the germline ends. The CDR3 consists of 14 residues. The CDR3 reads CATSRDRQSPTYTF. CDR3 nucleotides: TGTGCCACCAGCAGAGATCGTCAGTCCCCTACCTACACCTTC.

This chain's CDR3 is CASSLPTDYTGELFF. CDR3 nucleotide sequence: TGTGCCAGCAGCTTACCTACGGACTACACCGGGGAGCTGTTTTTT. The rearrangement links TRBV7-9 to TRBJ2-2, with D possibly TRBD2 on 5 matching bases. The CDR3 is 15 residues long. V gave up 2 bases and J gave up 3 bases, with 10 bases separating them. Germline values: CDR1 SEHNR, CDR2 FQNEAQ (reference sequence).

The chain uses TRBV19 and TRBJ1-2, with D possibly being TRBD1 (6 bases). The CDR3 extends over 14 amino acids. V was shortened by 3 bases and J by 7 bases, with 15 bases between the two germline ends. Germline loops: CDR1 LNHDA, CDR2 SQIVND (reference sequence). This chain's CDR3 is CASSMGQGIRGYTF. Here the CDR3 DNA reads TGTGCCAGTAGTATGGGGCAGGGGATACGTGGCTACACCTTC.

The J gene is TRBJ2-3, the V gene TRBV7-3; 7 positions match TRBD2. CDR1 is SGHTA, CDR2 FQGTGA, per germline. With 0 bases clipped from V and 6 bases from J, the junction kept 3 bases outside the gene matches. The CDR3 has 14 amino acids. CDR3: CASSLTGGPDTQYF. The CDR3 DNA is TGTGCCAGCAGCTTAACGGGAGGGCCGGATACGCAGTATTTT.

The V and J genes are TRBV18 and TRBJ1-1, with 7 bases lining up with TRBD1. The V segment lost 4 bases and the J segment 5 bases; nucleotides outside the gene matches: 7. This CDR3 is built from 14 residues. Germline values: CDR1 KGHSH, CDR2 LQKENI. The CDR3 bases are TGTGCCAGCTCACAGGTGACAGGGTCGACTGAAGCTTTCTTT. Its protein product is CASSQVTGSTEAFF. The whole variable domain, remainder taken from reference TRBV18 and TRBJ1-1, is NAGVMQNPRHLVRRRGQEARLRCSPMKGHSHVYWYRQLPEEGLKFMVYLQKENIIDESGMPKERFSAEFPKEGPSILRIQQVVRGDSAAYFCASSQVTGSTEAFFGQGTRLTVV.

This chain uses TRBV7-2 with TRBJ2-5; possibly TRBD1 or TRBD2 for D (5 bases each). Germline-derived CDR1 and CDR2 are SGHTA and FQGNSA. V was clipped by 2 bases and J by 2 bases, with 15 bases between them. CDR3 size: 16 residues. CDR3 DNA: TGTGCCAGCAGCTTAATGATGATGGGGGAGCAAGAGACCCAGTACTTC. It encodes CASSLMMMGEQETQYF. The full variable domain, with the rest looked up from reference TRBV7-2 and TRBJ2-5, is GAGVSQSPSNKVTEKGKDVELRCDPISGHTALYWYRQSLGQGLEFLIYFQGNSAPDKSGLPSDRFSAERTGGSVSTLTIQRTQQEDSAVYLCASSLMMMGEQETQYFGPGTRLLVL.

This clone was recorded only once. This sample also contains other DNA sequences that code for the same CDR3. J is TRBJ2-5 and V is TRBV6-5; possible D gene TRBD2, 5 bases. The CDR3 totals 14 residues. The germline CDR1 and CDR2 sequences are MNHEY and SVGAGI. Trimming pared 0 bases from V and 2 bases from J, leaving 7 bases between. DNA of the CDR3: TGTGCCAGCAGTTACTCGACGGGACAAGAGACCCAGTACTTC. This codes for CASSYSTGQETQYF.

This chain uses TRBV5-6 with TRBJ1-1; D not resolved. V was shortened by 1 base and J by 7 bases, with 8 bases between the two germline ends. Germline-derived CDR1 and CDR2 are SGHDT and YYEEEE. This CDR3 contains 12 residues. The CDR3 is CASSLRHLEAFF. The DNA for the CDR3 is TGTGCCAGCAGCTTGAGGCACCTTGAAGCTTTCTTT.

The gene calls are TRBV7-2 and TRBJ1-1; no definite D call. The CDR3 has 12 residues. Deletions cut 5 bases from V and 8 bases from J, with 12 bases between. Germline V gene data show CDR1 as SGHTA and CDR2 as FQGNSA. The CDR3 sequence is CASSAPMTEAFF. For the CDR3, the DNA is TGTGCCAGCAGCGCGCCGATGACCGAAGCTTTCTTT.

The chain is built from TRBV6-4 and TRBJ2-1; 8 nucleotides align to TRBD1. This CDR3 region has 14 residues. V trimming: 5 bases; J trimming: 6 bases; junction bases outside the gene matches: 6. Per the germline V gene, CDR1 is MRHNA and CDR2 is SNTAGT. The DNA of the CDR3 is TGTGCCAGCAGTAGGACAGGGTACAGCAATGAGCAGTTCTTC. Translating gives CASSRTGYSNEQFF.